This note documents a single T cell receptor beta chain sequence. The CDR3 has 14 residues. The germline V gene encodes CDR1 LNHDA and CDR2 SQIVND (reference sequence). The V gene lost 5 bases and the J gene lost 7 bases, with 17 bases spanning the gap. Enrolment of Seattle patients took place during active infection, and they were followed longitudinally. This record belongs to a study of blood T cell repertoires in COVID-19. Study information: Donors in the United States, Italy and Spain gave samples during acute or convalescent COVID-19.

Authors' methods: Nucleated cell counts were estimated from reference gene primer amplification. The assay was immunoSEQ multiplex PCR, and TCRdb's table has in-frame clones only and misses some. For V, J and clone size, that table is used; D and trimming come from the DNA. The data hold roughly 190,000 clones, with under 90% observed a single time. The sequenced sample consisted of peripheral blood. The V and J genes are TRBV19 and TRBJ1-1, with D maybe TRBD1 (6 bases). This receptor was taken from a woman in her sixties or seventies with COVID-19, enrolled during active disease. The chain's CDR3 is CASSAQTGLVEAFF. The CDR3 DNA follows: TGTGCCAGTAGTGCCCAAACAGGGTTGGTTGAAGCTTTCTTT.